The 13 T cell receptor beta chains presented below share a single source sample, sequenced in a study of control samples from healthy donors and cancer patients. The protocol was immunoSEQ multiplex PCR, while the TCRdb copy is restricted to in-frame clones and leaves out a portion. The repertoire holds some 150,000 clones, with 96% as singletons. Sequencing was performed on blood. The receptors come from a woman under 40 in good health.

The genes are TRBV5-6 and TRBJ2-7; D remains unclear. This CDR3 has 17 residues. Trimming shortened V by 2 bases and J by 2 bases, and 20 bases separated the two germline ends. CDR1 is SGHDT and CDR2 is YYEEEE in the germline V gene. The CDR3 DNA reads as TGTGCCAGCAGCTTACCCGTGGGCAGACCTCAAGCCTACGAGCAGTACTTC. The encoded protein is CASSLPVGRPQAYEQYF. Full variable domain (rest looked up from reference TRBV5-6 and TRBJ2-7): DAGVTQSPTHLIKTRGQQVTLRCSPKSGHDTVSWYQQALGQGPQFIFQYYEEEERQRGNFPDRFSGHQFPNYSSELNVNALLLGDSALYLCASSLPVGRPQAYEQYFGPGTRLTVT.

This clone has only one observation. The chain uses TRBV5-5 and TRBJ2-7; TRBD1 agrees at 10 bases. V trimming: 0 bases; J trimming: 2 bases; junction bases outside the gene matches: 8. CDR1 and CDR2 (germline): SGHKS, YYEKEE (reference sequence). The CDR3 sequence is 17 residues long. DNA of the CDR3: TGTGCCAGCAGCTTGGAGGTAGGGACAGGGGTTCCCTACGAGCAGTACTTC. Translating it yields CASSLEVGTGVPYEQYF.

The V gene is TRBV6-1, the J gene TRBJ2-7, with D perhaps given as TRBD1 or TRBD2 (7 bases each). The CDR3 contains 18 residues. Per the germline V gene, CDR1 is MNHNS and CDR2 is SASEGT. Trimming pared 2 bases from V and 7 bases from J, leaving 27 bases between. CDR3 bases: TGTGCCAGCAGTGAATCAAGCGGGACAGTCAACGCCGGGTGGGAGCAGTACTTC. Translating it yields CASSESSGTVNAGWEQYF.

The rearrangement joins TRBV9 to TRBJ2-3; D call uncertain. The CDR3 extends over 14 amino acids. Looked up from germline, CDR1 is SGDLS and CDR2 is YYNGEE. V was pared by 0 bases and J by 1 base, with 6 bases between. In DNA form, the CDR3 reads TGTGCCAGCAGCGTAGTCGTGGGCACAGATACGCAGTATTTT. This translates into CASSVVVGTDTQYF. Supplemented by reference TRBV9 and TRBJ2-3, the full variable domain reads DSGVTQTPKHLITATGQRVTLRCSPRSGDLSVYWYQQSLDQGLQFLIQYYNGEERAKGNILERFSAQQFPDLHSELNLSSLELGDSALYFCASSVVVGTDTQYFGPGTRLTVL.

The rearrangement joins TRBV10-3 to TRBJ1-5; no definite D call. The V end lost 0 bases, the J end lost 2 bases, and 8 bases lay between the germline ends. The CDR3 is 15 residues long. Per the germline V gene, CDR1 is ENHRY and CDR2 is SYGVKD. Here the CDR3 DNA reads TGTGCCATCAGTGAGTCCGGTGTTGGCAATCAGCCCCAGCATTTT. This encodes CAISESGVGNQPQHF.

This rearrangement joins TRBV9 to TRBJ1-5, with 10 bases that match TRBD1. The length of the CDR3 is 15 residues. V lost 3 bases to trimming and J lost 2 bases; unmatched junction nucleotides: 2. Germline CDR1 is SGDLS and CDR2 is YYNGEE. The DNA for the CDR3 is TGTGCCAGCAGCGAGGGACAGGGGCGCAATCAGCCCCAGCATTTT. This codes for CASSEGQGRNQPQHF.

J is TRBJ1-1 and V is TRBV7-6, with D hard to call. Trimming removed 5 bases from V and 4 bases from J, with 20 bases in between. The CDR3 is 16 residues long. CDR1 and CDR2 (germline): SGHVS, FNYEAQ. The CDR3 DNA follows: TGTGCCAGCAGCCCCGGGATCAAAGCGGCGGGCACTGAAGCTTTCTTT. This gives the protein CASSPGIKAAGTEAFF.

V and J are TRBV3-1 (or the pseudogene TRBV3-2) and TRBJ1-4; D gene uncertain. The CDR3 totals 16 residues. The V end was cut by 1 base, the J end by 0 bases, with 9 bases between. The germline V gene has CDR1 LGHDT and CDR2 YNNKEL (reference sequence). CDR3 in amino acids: CASSQAHGATNEKLFF. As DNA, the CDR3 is TGTGCCAGCAGCCAAGCCCATGGCGCAACTAATGAAAAACTGTTTTTT.

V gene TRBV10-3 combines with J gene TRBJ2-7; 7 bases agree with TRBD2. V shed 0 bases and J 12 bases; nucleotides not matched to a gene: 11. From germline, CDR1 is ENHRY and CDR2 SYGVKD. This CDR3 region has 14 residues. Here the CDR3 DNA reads TGTGCCATCAGTGAGTCGGGGCGGGAGCTCTCTTGGTACTTC. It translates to CAISESGRELSWYF.

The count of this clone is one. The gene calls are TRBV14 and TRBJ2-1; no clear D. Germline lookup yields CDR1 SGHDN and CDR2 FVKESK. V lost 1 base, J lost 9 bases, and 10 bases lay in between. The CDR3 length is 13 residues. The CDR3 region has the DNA TGTGCCAGCAGCCAAGCAGTCCAATCTGAGCAGTTCTTC. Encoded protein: CASSQAVQSEQFF. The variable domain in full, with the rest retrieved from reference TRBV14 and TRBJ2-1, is EAGVTQFPSHSVIEKGQTVTLRCDPISGHDNLYWYRRVMGKEIKFLLHFVKESKQDESGMPNNRFLAERTGGTYSTLKVQPAELEDSGVYFCASSQAVQSEQFFGPGTRLTVL.

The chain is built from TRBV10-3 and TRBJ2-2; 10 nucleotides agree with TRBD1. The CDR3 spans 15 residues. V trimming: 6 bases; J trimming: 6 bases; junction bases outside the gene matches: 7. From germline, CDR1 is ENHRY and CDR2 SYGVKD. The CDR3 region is CAIRTGTGDAGELFF. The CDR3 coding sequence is TGTGCCATCAGAACCGGGACAGGGGACGCCGGGGAGCTGTTTTTT.

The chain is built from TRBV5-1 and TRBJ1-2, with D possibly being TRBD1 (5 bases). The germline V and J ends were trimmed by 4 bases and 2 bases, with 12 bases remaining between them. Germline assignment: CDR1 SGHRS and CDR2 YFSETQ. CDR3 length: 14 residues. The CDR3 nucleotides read TGCGCCAGCAGCCGTGGGACGGCAAACTATGGCTACACCTTC. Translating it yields CASSRGTANYGYTF.

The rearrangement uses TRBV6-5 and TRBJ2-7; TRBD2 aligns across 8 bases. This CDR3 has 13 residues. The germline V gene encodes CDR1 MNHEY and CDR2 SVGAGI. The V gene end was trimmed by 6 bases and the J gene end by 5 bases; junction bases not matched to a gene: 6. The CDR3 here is CASSGGGQDEQYF. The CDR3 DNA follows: TGTGCCAGCAGCGGGGGGGGCCAAGACGAGCAGTACTTC.